The 11 T cell receptor beta chains listed next were all sequenced from one sample in a study of cytomegalovirus exposure and HLA in healthy donors. The PCR used 60 Vbeta and 13 Jbeta primers. Clones were sequenced by immunoSEQ multiplex PCR, and TCRdb holds only the in-frame ones, with some missing. Among 50,000 to 60,000 clones listed, 75% to 85% were seen once. The material sequenced was PBMCs. All receptors derive from a female donor in good health and CMV-seronegative.

The V and J genes are TRBV5-6 and TRBJ1-6, with 7 bases identical to TRBD1. The CDR3 consists of 18 residues. V gave up 5 bases and J gave up 0 bases; unmatched junction bases: 11. Germline V CDR1 and CDR2: SGHDT, YYEEEE. The CDR3 coding sequence is TGTGCCAGCAGTCAGCGGTCGACAGGGAGCTCCTATAATTCACCCCTCCACTTT. Its protein product is CASSQRSTGSSYNSPLHF. Supplemented by reference TRBV5-6 and TRBJ1-6, the full variable domain reads DAGVTQSPTHLIKTRGQQVTLRCSPKSGHDTVSWYQQALGQGPQFIFQYYEEEERQRGNFPDRFSGHQFPNYSSELNVNALLLGDSALYLCASSQRSTGSSYNSPLHFGNGTRLTVT.

Concerning this clone itself: The sample carries other DNA sequences with the same CDR3. The chain has TRBV7-9 and TRBJ1-2; 8 bases are shared with TRBD1. Per the germline V gene, CDR1 is SEHNR and CDR2 is FQNEAQ (reference sequence). The CDR3 has 11 residues. J lost 8 bases, V lost 5 bases, and 1 base had no gene match. In DNA form, the CDR3 reads TGTGCCAGCAGCCGACAGGGGGGCTACACCTTC. Translated: CASSRQGGYTF.

J is TRBJ1-6 and V is TRBV4-2; D is perhaps TRBD1 (6 bases). The CDR3 contains 17 residues. Germline loops: CDR1 LGHNA, CDR2 YNFKEQ. Trimming took 6 bases from V and 7 from J, leaving 22 bases between them. CDR3 loop: CASRLITGQKKNSPLHF. The DNA for the CDR3 is TGTGCCAGCAGGCTAATTACCGGACAGAAGAAGAATTCACCCCTCCACTTT.

The chain uses TRBV6-1 and TRBJ2-1; 8 nucleotides line up with TRBD2. The CDR3 sequence is 17 residues long. Trimming removed 4 bases from V and 3 bases from J; junction bases left unmatched: 11. Germline CDR1 MNHNS, CDR2 SASEGT. DNA of the CDR3: TGTGCCAGCAGTGGCGACGGATGGCGGGGGGTCTACAATGAGCAGTTCTTC. This translates into CASSGDGWRGVYNEQFF.

This sequence joins TRBV6-5 and TRBJ2-3; 10 bases match TRBD2. V gave up 6 bases and J gave up 9 bases; unmatched junction bases: 6. CDR1 MNHEY and CDR2 SVGAGI come from the germline V gene. The CDR3 length is 13 residues. CDR3 amino acids: CASSSGRAGTQYF. For the CDR3, the DNA is TGTGCCAGCAGCAGCGGGAGGGCAGGAACGCAGTATTTT.

This clone was recorded once. Compared with germline, one end of the junction differs, possibly owing to a read error. This CDR3 is CSSSLSGDAEAFF. The CDR3 nucleotides are TGTTCCAGCAGCTTATCAGGGGATGCTGAAGCTTTCTTT. The rearrangement uses TRBV7-9 and TRBJ1-1, with D possibly TRBD1 on 6 matching bases. The germline V gene encodes CDR1 SEHNR and CDR2 FQNEAQ (reference sequence). This CDR3 is built from 13 residues.

The chain joins TRBV5-1 to TRBJ1-3; 7 bases align to TRBD1. This CDR3 is 16 amino acids long. Germline CDR1 and CDR2: SGHRS and YFSETQ. Trimming removed 4 bases from V and 0 bases from J; junction bases left unmatched: 7. Here the CDR3 reads CASSRQGSDSGNTIYF. The CDR3 DNA reads as TGCGCCAGCAGCCGACAGGGTTCAGACTCTGGAAACACCATATATTTT.

The chain employs TRBV7-6 and TRBJ2-2; D is perhaps TRBD1 (6 bases). Germline-derived CDR1 and CDR2 are SGHVS and FNYEAQ. The ends were cut back, 1 base at V and 2 bases at J, with 14 bases in the middle. This CDR3 region has 17 residues. CDR3 sequence reads: CASSLVAGTRNTGELFF. The DNA for the CDR3 is TGTGCCAGCAGCTTAGTAGCCGGGACAAGAAACACCGGGGAGCTGTTTTTT.

V and J are TRBV7-2 and TRBJ2-1; 10 bases match TRBD2. Germline-derived CDR1 and CDR2 are SGHTA and FQGNSA. The CDR3 contains 15 residues. V was clipped by 5 bases and J by 8 bases; unmatched bases: 9. This CDR3 is CASSLSGGASHEQFF. In nucleotides, the CDR3 is TGTGCCAGCAGCCTAAGCGGGGGGGCCTCGCATGAGCAGTTCTTC.

This sequence joins TRBV6-6 and TRBJ2-3, with D unresolved. This CDR3 has 12 amino acids. In germline, CDR1 is MNHNY, CDR2 SVGAGI (reference sequence). V was shortened by 6 bases and J by 0 bases, with 4 bases between the two germline ends. CDR3 in amino acids: CASRTSTDTQYF. CDR3 coding DNA: TGTGCCAGCAGAACTAGCACAGATACGCAGTATTTT.

J is TRBJ2-1 and V is TRBV19, with a possible D match to TRBD2 (6 bases). Looked up from germline, CDR1 is LNHDA and CDR2 is SQIVND (reference sequence). Trimming took 7 bases from V and 7 from J, leaving 17 bases between them. CDR3 length: 14 residues. In nucleotides, the CDR3 is TGTGCCAGTACCCCGGGGGACTTCTGGAATGAGCAGTTCTTC. It specifies CASTPGDFWNEQFF.